This T cell receptor (beta chain) was recorded in a study of prognosis after radiotherapy for stage I lung cancer. The genomic DNA TCR beta CDR3 region underwent two rounds of multiplex PCR. It was primers specific to each TRBV and TRBJ gene that first-round PCR used. TCRdb re-analysed the multiplex PCR reads in MiXCR, keeping a single row per CDR3 protein. The sample records around 31,000 distinct CDR3 sequences, roughly 52% being singletons. Germline-derived CDR1 and CDR2 are SGDLS and YYNGEE. V dropped 3 bases and J dropped 6; count of bases not matched to a gene: 16. CDR3 length: 20 amino acids. The rearrangement uses TRBV9 and TRBJ2-2; 14 positions agree with TRBD2. The material was PBMCs, obtained before or after stereotactic body radiation therapy (not recorded which). The TCR was taken from a donor at least 50 years old with non-small cell lung cancer. CDR3 in amino acids: CASSGEGGTSGSLKAGELFF. DNA for the CDR3: TGTGCCAGCAGCGGGGAGGGAGGGACTAGCGGGAGTCTGAAGGCCGGGGAGCTGTTTTTT.